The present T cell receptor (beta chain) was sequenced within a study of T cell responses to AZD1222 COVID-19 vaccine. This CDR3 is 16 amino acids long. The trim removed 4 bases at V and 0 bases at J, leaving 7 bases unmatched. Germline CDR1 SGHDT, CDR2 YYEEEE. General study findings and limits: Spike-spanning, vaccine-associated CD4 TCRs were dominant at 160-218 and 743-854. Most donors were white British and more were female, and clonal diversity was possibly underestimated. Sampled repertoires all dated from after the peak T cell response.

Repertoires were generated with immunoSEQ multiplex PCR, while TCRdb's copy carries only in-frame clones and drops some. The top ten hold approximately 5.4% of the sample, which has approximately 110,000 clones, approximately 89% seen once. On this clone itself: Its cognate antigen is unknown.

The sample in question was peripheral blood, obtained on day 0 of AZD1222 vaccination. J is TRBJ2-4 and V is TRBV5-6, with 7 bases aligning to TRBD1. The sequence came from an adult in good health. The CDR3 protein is CASSRRDSVAKNIQYF. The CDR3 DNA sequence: TGTGCCAGCAGCCGCCGGGACAGCGTAGCCAAAAACATTCAGTACTTC.